This T cell receptor (beta chain) was sequenced during a study of T-cell memory formation after mild COVID-19. Study results and caveats: Second-wave clones with a day 37 peak had unconfirmed SARS-CoV-2 specificity.

The CDR3 is 12 residues long. The V and J ends lost 0 bases and 4 bases respectively, with 3 bases between them. The germline V gene has CDR1 SNHLY and CDR2 FYNNEI. Only a few counts were recorded for this clonotype. Antigen: not known. TCRdb called the 5' RACE reads again in MiXCR, with one record for every CDR3 protein. The sample includes approximately 260,000 distinct CDR3 sequences, about a sixth of them seen just once. The receptor comes from a man aged 18 to 30 who had mild COVID-19 (a few samples of this study predate the infection). Cell type and time point are not known. The sample comprised PBMCs or a T cell subset sorted from them (not recorded which). The chain employs TRBV2 and TRBJ1-2; D gene unclear. CDR3 in DNA: TGTGCCAGCAGTGAAGCAGCCTATGGCTACACCTTC. The encoded protein is CASSEAAYGYTF. The complete variable domain, with remaining parts taken from reference TRBV2 and TRBJ1-2, reads EPEVTQTPSHQVTQMGQEVILRCVPISNHLYFYWYRQILGQKVEFLVSFYNNEISEKSEIFDDQFSVERPDGSNFTLKIRSTKLEDSAMYFCASSEAAYGYTFGSGTRLTVV.